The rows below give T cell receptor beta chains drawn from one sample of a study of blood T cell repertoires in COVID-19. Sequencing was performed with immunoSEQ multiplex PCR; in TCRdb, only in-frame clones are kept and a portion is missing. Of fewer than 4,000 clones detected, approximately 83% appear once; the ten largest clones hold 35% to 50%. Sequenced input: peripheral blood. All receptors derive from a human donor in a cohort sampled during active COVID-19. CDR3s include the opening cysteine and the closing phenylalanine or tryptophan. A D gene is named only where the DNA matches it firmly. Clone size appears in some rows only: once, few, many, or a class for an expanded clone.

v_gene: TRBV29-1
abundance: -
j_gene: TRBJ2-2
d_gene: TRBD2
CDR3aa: CSVGLAGGKGTGELFF
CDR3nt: TGCAGCGTTGGACTAGCGGGAGGGAAGGGCACCGGGGAGCTGTTTTTT

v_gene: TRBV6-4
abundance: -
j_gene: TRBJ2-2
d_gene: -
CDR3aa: CASSDDSQNTGELFF
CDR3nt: TGTGCCAGCAGCGATGACAGCCAGAACACCGGGGAGCTGTTTTTT

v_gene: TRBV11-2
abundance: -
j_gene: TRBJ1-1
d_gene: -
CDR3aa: CASSLIEGEAFF
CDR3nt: TGTGCCAGCAGCTTAATTGAGGGAGAAGCTTTCTTT

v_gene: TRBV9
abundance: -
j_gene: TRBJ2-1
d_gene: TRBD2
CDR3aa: CASSPRALAGGNNEQFF
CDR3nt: TGTGCCAGCAGCCCCAGGGCCCTAGCGGGAGGTAACAATGAGCAGTTCTTC

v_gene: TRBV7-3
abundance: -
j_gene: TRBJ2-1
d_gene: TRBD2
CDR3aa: CASSHSGAGGYEQFF
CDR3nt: TGTGCCAGCAGCCATTCAGGAGCGGGAGGCTATGAGCAGTTCTTC

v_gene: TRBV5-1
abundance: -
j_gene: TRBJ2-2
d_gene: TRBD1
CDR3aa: CASSPAGGRNTGELFF
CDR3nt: TGCGCCAGCAGCCCCGCAGGGGGTCGGAACACCGGGGAGCTGTTTTTT

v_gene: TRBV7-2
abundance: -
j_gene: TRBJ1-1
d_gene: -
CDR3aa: CASSDIPQGRYTEAFF
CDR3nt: TGTGCCAGCAGCGACATCCCCCAGGGGCGGTACACTGAAGCTTTCTTT

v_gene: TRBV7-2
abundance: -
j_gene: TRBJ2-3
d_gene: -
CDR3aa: CASSSLTDTQYF
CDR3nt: TGTGCCAGCAGCTCCCTCACAGATACGCAGTATTTT

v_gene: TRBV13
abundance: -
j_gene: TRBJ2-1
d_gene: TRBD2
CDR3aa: CASSQTSGGPRDNEQFF
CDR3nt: TGTGCCAGCAGCCAGACTAGCGGGGGGCCCCGCGACAATGAGCAGTTCTTC

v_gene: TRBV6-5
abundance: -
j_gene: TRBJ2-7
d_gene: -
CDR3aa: CATAIAVIYEQYF
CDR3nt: TGTGCCACCGCAATAGCGGTGATCTACGAGCAGTACTTC

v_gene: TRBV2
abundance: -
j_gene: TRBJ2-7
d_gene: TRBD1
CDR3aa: CASRTGSHEQYF
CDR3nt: TGTGCCAGCAGGACAGGGTCCCACGAGCAGTACTTC

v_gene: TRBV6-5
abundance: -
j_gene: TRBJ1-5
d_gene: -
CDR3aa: CASSPRGHQPQHF
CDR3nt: TGTGCCAGCAGTCCTAGGGGTCATCAGCCCCAGCATTTT

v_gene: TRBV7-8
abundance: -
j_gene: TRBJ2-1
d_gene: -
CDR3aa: CASSLGGVGRQFF
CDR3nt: TGTGCCAGCAGCTTAGGGGGGGTGGGGCGGCAGTTCTTC

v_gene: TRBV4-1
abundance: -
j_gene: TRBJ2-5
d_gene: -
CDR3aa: CASSQDGLTQYQETQYF
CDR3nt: TGCGCCAGCAGCCAAGATGGGCTCACTCAGTACCAAGAGACCCAGTACTTC

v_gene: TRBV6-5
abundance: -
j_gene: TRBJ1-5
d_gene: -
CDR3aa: CASSPLRDSNQPQHF
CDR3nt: TGTGCCAGCAGTCCCCTCCGGGATAGCAATCAGCCCCAGCATTTT

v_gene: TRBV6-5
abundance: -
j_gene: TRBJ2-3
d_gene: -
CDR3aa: CASRLGGTSTDTQYF
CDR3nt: TGTGCCAGCCGCTTGGGGGGTACTAGCACAGATACGCAGTATTTT

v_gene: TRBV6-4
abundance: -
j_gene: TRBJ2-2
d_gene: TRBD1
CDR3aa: CASSEGDSGELFF
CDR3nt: TGTGCCAGCAGTGAGGGGGACAGCGGGGAGCTGTTTTTT

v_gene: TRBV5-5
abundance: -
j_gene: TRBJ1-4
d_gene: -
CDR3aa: CASSNARQTNEKLFF
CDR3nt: TGTGCCAGCAGCAACGCCCGACAGACTAATGAAAAACTGTTTTTT

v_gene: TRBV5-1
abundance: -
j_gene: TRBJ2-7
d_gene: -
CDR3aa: CASSLGGGAVYEQYF
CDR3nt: TGCGCCAGCAGCCTCGGAGGGGGGGCAGTCTACGAGCAGTACTTC

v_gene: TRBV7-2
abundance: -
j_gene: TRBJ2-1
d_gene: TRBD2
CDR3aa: CASRVAGGPSNEQFF
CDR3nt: TGTGCCAGCAGAGTAGCGGGAGGGCCCTCTAATGAGCAGTTCTTC

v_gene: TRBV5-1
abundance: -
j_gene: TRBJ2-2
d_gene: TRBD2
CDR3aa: CASSSTSGRPGTGELFF
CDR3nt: TGCGCCAGCAGCTCGACTAGCGGGAGGCCGGGAACCGGGGAGCTGTTTTTT

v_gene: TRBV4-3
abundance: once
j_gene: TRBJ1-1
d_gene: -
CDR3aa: CASSQGAQGGTEAFF
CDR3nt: TGCGCCAGCAGCCAAGGGGCACAGGGTGGTACTGAAGCTTTCTTT

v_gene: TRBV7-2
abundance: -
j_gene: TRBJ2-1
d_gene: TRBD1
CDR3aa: CASSLGTGSHNEQFF
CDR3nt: TGTGCCAGCAGCTTAGGGACAGGATCCCACAATGAGCAGTTCTTC

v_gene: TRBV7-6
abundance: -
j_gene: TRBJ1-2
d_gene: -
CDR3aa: CASSLGRTARATNYGYTF
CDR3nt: TGTGCCAGCAGCTTAGGGAGAACGGCCAGGGCGACTAACTATGGCTACACCTTC

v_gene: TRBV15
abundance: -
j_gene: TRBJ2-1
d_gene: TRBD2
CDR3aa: CATSSTRGGPEQFF
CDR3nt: TGTGCCACCAGCAGCACGCGGGGGGGCCCTGAGCAGTTCTTC

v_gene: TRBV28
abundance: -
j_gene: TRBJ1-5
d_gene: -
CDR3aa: CASSPGQRGYQPQHF
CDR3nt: TGTGCCAGCAGCCCAGGACAGAGAGGGTACCAGCCCCAGCATTTT

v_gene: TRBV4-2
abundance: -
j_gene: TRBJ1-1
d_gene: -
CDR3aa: CASSPTENTEAFF
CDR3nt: TGTGCCAGCAGCCCAACAGAGAACACTGAAGCTTTCTTT

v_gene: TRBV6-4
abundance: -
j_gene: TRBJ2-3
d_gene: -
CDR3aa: CASSEGASSTDTQYF
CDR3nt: TGTGCCAGCAGTGAGGGGGCTTCTAGCACAGATACGCAGTATTTT